The 19 T cell receptor beta chains below come from one sample, sequenced in a study of tumour-infiltrating T cells in Burkitt lymphoma. Sequencing was performed with immunoSEQ multiplex PCR; in TCRdb, only in-frame clones are kept and a portion is missing. This repertoire shows 4,500 to 6,000 clones, approximately 11% found once; its top ten account for approximately 2.4%. The sequenced material came from tumor tissue. Receptors were obtained from a human donor with diffuse large B-cell lymphoma.

This clone was detected only a few times. The rearrangement links TRBV27 to TRBJ2-6; D gene unclear. Germline V gene lookup returns CDR1 MNHEY and CDR2 SMNVEV (reference sequence). V was shortened by 5 bases and J by 0 bases, with 8 bases between the two germline ends. The CDR3 is made up of 15 amino acids. CDR3 sequence: CASSLSSSGANVLTF. The CDR3 nucleotides are TGTGCCAGCAGTCTTTCTAGCTCTGGGGCCAACGTCCTGACTTTC.

This clone was found a few times. The chain combines TRBV5-1 with TRBJ2-1, with D hard to call. CDR1 SGHRS and CDR2 YFSETQ come from the germline V gene. This CDR3 has 14 residues. Between the trimmed V and J ends, which lost 2 bases and 11 bases, there was a span of 17 bases. CDR3 coding DNA: TGCGCCAGCAGCTTTGAAGGGTCGGAAAGGCAGCAGTTCTTC. Translation gives CASSFEGSERQQFF.

This clone was seen more than once but under ten times. This chain connects TRBV13 to TRBJ2-7; D is perhaps TRBD2 (7 bases). V dropped 5 bases and J dropped 5 bases, with 13 bases sitting between them. There are 13 residues in the CDR3. Germline assignment: CDR1 PRHDT and CDR2 FYEKMQ (reference sequence). Here the CDR3 reads CASSPRGRNEQYF. The CDR3, as DNA: TGTGCCAGCAGCCCGCGGGGGCGGAACGAGCAGTACTTC.

This sequence joins TRBV7-6 and TRBJ2-2; 9 nucleotides agree with TRBD1. The CDR3 is 15 amino acids. Germline V gene data show CDR1 as SGHVS and CDR2 as FNYEAQ. The J segment lost 3 bases and the V segment lost 4 bases, leaving 3 bases of the junction unmatched. CDR3 sequence reads: CASSSGTGHTGELFF. The CDR3 DNA follows: TGTGCCAGCAGCTCCGGGACAGGGCACACCGGGGAGCTGTTTTTT.

The CDR3 loop is CASSETRGSGELFF. In DNA form, the CDR3 reads TGTGCCAGCAGTGAGACCCGAGGGAGCGGGGAGCTGTTTTTT. The chain employs TRBV2 and TRBJ2-2; tentatively, D is TRBD2 (5 bases). The CDR3 spans 14 residues. Trimming stripped 3 bases from V and 7 bases from J, with 12 bases between. The V gene's germline CDR1 is SNHLY and CDR2 FYNNEI.

The gene calls are TRBV5-4 and TRBJ2-7, with 11 positions matching TRBD2. This CDR3 contains 16 residues. CDR1 SGHNT and CDR2 YYREEE come from the germline V gene (reference sequence). J lost 0 bases, V lost 3 bases, and 5 bases had no gene match. As DNA, the CDR3 is TGTGCCAGCAGCTGGGAGGGACTAGCGGACTCCTACGAGCAGTACTTC. It codes for CASSWEGLADSYEQYF.

This clone was seen only a few times. The chain has TRBV7-8 and TRBJ1-1, with D unresolved. Trimming cost V 3 bases and J 1 base, with 6 bases left between them. The CDR3 sequence is 13 residues long. Germline V gives CDR1 SGHVS, CDR2 FQNEAQ. CDR3 in amino acids: CASSLEGNTEAFF. CDR3 nucleotides: TGTGCCAGCAGCTTGGAAGGGAACACTGAAGCTTTCTTT.

This clone has a handful of counts. The rearrangement uses TRBV7-2 and TRBJ2-7, with D possibly matching TRBD1 (6 bases). This CDR3 has 13 amino acids. Trimming took off 5 bases at V and 9 bases at J, with 17 bases between the two ends. The germline V gene has CDR1 SGHTA and CDR2 FQGNSA. The CDR3 nucleotides read TGTGCCAGCAGCCTAAAAGGGGGAATCGGGCAGTACTTC. This translates into CASSLKGGIGQYF.

V is TRBV7-6 and J is TRBJ1-5; D is unclear. CDR3 length equals 13 residues. The V gene's germline CDR1 is SGHVS and CDR2 FNYEAQ. Trimming removed 1 base at V and 6 bases at J, with 7 bases between. The DNA for the CDR3 is TGTGCCAGCAGCTTAGTGAATGGTCAGCCCCAGCATTTT. Its translation is CASSLVNGQPQHF. The variable domain in full, with the rest retrieved from reference TRBV7-6 and TRBJ1-5, is GAGVSQSPRYKVTKRGQDVALRCDPISGHVSLYWYRQALGQGPEFLTYFNYEAQQDKSGLPNDRFSAERPEGSISTLTIQRTEQRDSAMYRCASSLVNGQPQHFGDGTRLSIL.

This clone was picked up a small number of times. The rearrangement uses TRBV4-3 and TRBJ1-2; D is perhaps TRBD1 (5 bases). The V gene's germline CDR1 is LGHNA and CDR2 YSLEER. This CDR3 region has 13 residues. Deletions cut 3 bases from V and 6 bases from J, with 11 bases between. CDR3 bases: TGCGCCAGCAGCCATGGGGCCGGGGATGGCTACACCTTC. The encoded protein is CASSHGAGDGYTF.

This clone was counted a few times. This chain joins TRBV10-3 and TRBJ1-3; D not certain. V dropped 3 bases and J dropped 8 bases, with 5 bases sitting between them. There are 11 residues in the CDR3. Germline assignment: CDR1 ENHRY and CDR2 SYGVKD. The chain's CDR3 is CAISDSYTIYF. The CDR3 coding sequence is TGTGCCATCAGTGATAGTTACACCATATATTTT.

The CDR3 spells CASSYPPQGGTEAFF. The CDR3, as DNA: TGTGCCAGCAGTTACCCCCCACAGGGTGGCACTGAAGCTTTCTTT. This chain links TRBV6-6 with TRBJ1-1, with a weak D call TRBD1 (6 bases). The CDR3 contains 15 residues. The germline V and J ends were trimmed by 2 bases and 4 bases, with 14 bases remaining between them. Germline V gene data show CDR1 as MNHNY and CDR2 as SVGAGI (reference sequence).

The sample holds a few counts of this clone. The J gene is TRBJ1-2, the V gene TRBV10-3; D remains ambiguous. V dropped 2 bases and J dropped 5 bases, with 6 bases sitting between them. The germline gives CDR1 ENHRY, CDR2 SYGVKD. The CDR3 consists of 12 residues. CDR3 protein: CAISEALYGYTF. The CDR3 region has the DNA TGTGCCATCAGTGAGGCGTTATATGGCTACACCTTC.

In DNA form, the CDR3 reads TGCGCCAGCAGCCAAGTCAGCCTAGGGAATCAGCCCCAGCATTTT. Translating it yields CASSQVSLGNQPQHF. The V and J genes are TRBV4-1 and TRBJ1-5; D not resolved. The length of the CDR3 is 15 residues. Germline V gene data show CDR1 as MGHRA and CDR2 as YSYEKL. Trimming removed 1 base from V and 4 bases from J, with 11 bases in between.

This clone was counted only a few times. The CDR3 loop is CAISLGQGSTGELFF. DNA for the CDR3: TGTGCCATCAGCCTTGGACAGGGCAGCACCGGGGAGCTGTTTTTT. The chain uses TRBV10-3 and TRBJ2-2, with 8 bases fitting TRBD1. This CDR3 is 15 amino acids long. Germline loops: CDR1 ENHRY, CDR2 SYGVKD. V lost 6 bases and J lost 4; bases outside the gene matches: 7.

The chain joins TRBV10-3 to TRBJ2-7, with no clear D. V lost 2 bases to trimming and J lost 2 bases, with 10 bases between them. The germline gives CDR1 ENHRY, CDR2 SYGVKD. This CDR3 has 14 residues. CDR3 bases: TGTGCCATCAGTGAGATCCCAGGAACCTACGAGCAGTACTTC. This codes for CAISEIPGTYEQYF.

This chain connects TRBV4-1 to TRBJ2-7, with a weak D call TRBD2 (7 bases). CDR1 and CDR2 (germline): MGHRA, YSYEKL. The germline V and J ends were trimmed by 6 bases and 4 bases, with 19 bases remaining between them. The length of the CDR3 is 15 residues. CDR3 in DNA: TGCGCCAGCAGAAGGGAGGGGGGCCTTGTTTACGAGCAGTACTTC. It is translated as CASRREGGLVYEQYF.

The chain carries TRBV10-2 and TRBJ2-1, with unresolved D. The CDR3 is 12 amino acids. The V end was cut by 6 bases, the J end by 7 bases, with 10 bases between. Germline V CDR1 and CDR2: WSHSY, SAAADI. The CDR3 DNA reads as TGCGCCAGCAGAAGGTCCACGAATGAGCAGTTCTTC. Translation: CASRRSTNEQFF.

V usage is TRBV6-6 and J usage is TRBJ1-6; no firm D call. The CDR3 length is 16 residues. V lost 0 bases to trimming and J lost 0 bases, with 6 bases between them. The V gene's germline CDR1 is MNHNY and CDR2 SVGAGI (reference sequence). The DNA of the CDR3 is TGTGCCAGCAGTTACTCGCGGATCTCCTATAATTCACCCCTCCACTTT. This translates into CASSYSRISYNSPLHF.